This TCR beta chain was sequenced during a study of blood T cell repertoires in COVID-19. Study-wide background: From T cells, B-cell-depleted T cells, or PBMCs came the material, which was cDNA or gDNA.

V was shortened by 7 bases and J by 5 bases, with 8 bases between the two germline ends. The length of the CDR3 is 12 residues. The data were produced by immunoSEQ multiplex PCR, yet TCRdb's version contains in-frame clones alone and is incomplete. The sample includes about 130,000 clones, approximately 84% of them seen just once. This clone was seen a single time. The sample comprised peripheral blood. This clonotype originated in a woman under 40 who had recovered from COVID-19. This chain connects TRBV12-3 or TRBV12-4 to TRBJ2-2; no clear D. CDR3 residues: CASIKETGELFF. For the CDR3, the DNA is TGTGCCAGCATTAAGGAGACCGGGGAGCTGTTTTTT.